This TCR beta chain is from a study of blood T cell repertoires in COVID-19. Participants were placed into cohorts based on the clinical history they reported. The CDR3 length is 13 residues. The germline V and J ends were trimmed by 8 bases and 1 base, with 11 bases remaining between them. Germline V gene sequence: CDR1 MNHEY, CDR2 SVGAGI. TCRdb's copy holds only in-frame clones and misses some; the assay was immunoSEQ multiplex PCR. This sample carries 250,000 or so clones, approximately 90% of them seen once, and the ten largest clones take just under 9%. Sequencing was carried out using PBMCs or T cells enriched from blood (not recorded which). The rearrangement uses TRBV6-5 and TRBJ1-2; D gene ambiguous. The sequence was collected from a man aged 35-49 years who had recovered from COVID-19. The CDR3 coding sequence is TGTGCCAGCGAACAGAAAAATAACTATGGCTACACCTTC. It encodes CASEQKNNYGYTF.